What follows describes a single TCR beta chain. The antigen remains undetermined. The authors split each subset's genomic DNA evenly across several immunoSEQ plates. Using immunoSEQ multiplex PCR, the repertoire was profiled, and TCRdb retains in-frame clones only, with some absent. The sample includes roughly 2,500,000 clones, over 85% seen only once; the top ten take around 0.4%. The germline V and J ends were trimmed by 8 bases and 3 bases, with 23 bases remaining between them. Per the germline V gene, CDR1 is LNHNV and CDR2 is YYDKDF (reference sequence). This CDR3 is built from 16 residues. The data were taken from a study of shared clonotypes between healthy human individuals. Study-level background: Each donor had three CD4 naive, three CD4 memory, two CD8 naive and one CD8 memory plate. Study outcomes and limitations: All-four-donor shared clonotypes had higher generation probabilities than non-shared clonotypes did.

The V gene is TRBV15, the J gene TRBJ2-7, with D maybe TRBD1 (6 bases). The specimen sequenced was naive CD4+ T cells from PBMCs. Subset in this sample: CD45RA+ positively selected. This TCR came from a man younger than 30 in good health. Some clones in this sample may be carry-over from other donors' samples. The CDR3 nucleotides read TGTGCCACCTCTACAGGGATCTTACCTACGCGCTACGAGCAGTACTTC. It encodes CATSTGILPTRYEQYF.